The present T cell receptor (beta chain) was sequenced within a study of Graves' ophthalmopathy and Graves' hyperthyroidism. A remark on this clonotype: What it binds is not known.

Study-wide findings and caveats: Most expanded clonotypes in thyroid above 0.001 frequency also showed up in blood. Using a 13-signature model, the authors split ophthalmopathy from stable hyperthyroidism, with roughly 91% sensitivity and approximately 78% specificity.

Newly diagnosed hyperthyroidism donors, aged 18 to 65, duration under 2 months. Germline loops: CDR1 PRHDT, CDR2 FYEKMQ (reference sequence). With V trimmed by 5 bases and J by 1 base, 7 bases remained unmatched. The CDR3 spans 15 residues. RNA transcripts served as template for amplifying TCR beta CDR3 sequences. An opening RT-PCR round employed HTBI primers and preceded a second-round multiplex PCR. TCRdb called the multiplex PCR reads again in MiXCR, with one record for every CDR3 protein. Altogether approximately 1.2 million distinct CDR3 sequences are present, less than 45% being singletons, with the ten largest covering around 10%.

The source of this sequence is an adult man with Graves' hyperthyroidism. The chain links TRBV13 to TRBJ2-7, with TRBD1 identical over 8 bases. Specimen: peripheral blood or thyroid tissue (not recorded which). CDR3: CASSPGQAGSYEQYF. The CDR3 region has the DNA TGTGCCAGCAGCCCGGGACAGGCGGGGTCCTACGAGCAGTACTTC.